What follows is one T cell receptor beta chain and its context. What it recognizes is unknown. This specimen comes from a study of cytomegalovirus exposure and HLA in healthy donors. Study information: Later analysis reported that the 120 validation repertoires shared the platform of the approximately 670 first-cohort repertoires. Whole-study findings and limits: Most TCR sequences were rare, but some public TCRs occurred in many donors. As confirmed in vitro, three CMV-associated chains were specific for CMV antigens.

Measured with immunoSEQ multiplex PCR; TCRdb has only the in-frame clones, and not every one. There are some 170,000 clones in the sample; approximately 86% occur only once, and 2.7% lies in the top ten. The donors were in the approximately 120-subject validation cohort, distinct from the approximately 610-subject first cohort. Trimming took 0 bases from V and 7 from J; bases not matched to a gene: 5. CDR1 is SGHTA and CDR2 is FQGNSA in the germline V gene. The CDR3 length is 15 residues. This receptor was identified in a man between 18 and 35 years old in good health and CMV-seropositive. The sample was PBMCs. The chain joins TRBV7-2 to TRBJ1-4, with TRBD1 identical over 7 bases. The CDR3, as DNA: TGTGCCAGCAGCTTAGCAGGGGGCCTGGCTGAAAAACTGTTTTTT. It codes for CASSLAGGLAEKLFF.